The clone carrying this TCR beta chain came up a few times. Its antigen is undetermined. This specimen comes from a study of post-analysis software for immune sequencing data. Incorporated into the TCR beta cDNA libraries were unique molecular identifiers, which served to reduce PCR and sequencing biases. Input populations of about 0.85 to 11 million T cells gave rise to approximately 480,000 cDNA molecules. TCRdb recomputed calls from the PCR reads with MiXCR, one row per CDR3 protein. The data contain about 800,000 distinct CDR3 sequences, roughly 27% of them seen just once; the ten biggest clones take up around 0.56%. Study results and caveats: Patients carried a handful of TRBV segments more frequently than controls did, and TRBV5-6, TRBV5-1 and TRBV20-1 were among them. Controls' normalized Chao1 diversity significantly exceeded that of multiple sclerosis patients. Samples from a shared batch, those prepared together, strongly co-clustered by F measure.

Germline loops: CDR1 MNHEY, CDR2 SVGAGI. The CDR3 extends over 13 amino acids. The V end lost 6 bases, the J end lost 0 bases, and 9 bases lay between the germline ends. This TCR came from a girl aged 5 to 17 with multiple sclerosis. The rearrangement links TRBV6-5 to TRBJ2-7; no firm D call. Sequenced: blood. The CDR3 region is CASRTTDSYEQYF. CDR3 sequence (DNA): TGTGCCAGCAGGACAACGGACTCCTACGAGCAGTACTTC.